This T cell receptor (beta chain) is drawn from a study of cytomegalovirus exposure and HLA in healthy donors (dated by TCRdb to 2016 to 2017). A note on the overall study: An earlier analysis of several hundred of the donors reported roughly 300 Gb of sequence data and 100 million to 130 million unique TCR beta sequences from some 180 million T cells. The aim of the study was to test whether cataloging public T cell receptors could identify signatures of past pathogen exposure. In addition to the first cohort of around 670 subjects, a separate validation cohort of 130 or so different subjects was used. The T cell repertoires of several hundred subjects were profiled by immunosequencing and related to cytomegalovirus serostatus. To decide whether each TCR beta V gene segment behaved as functional or pseudogenic, an earlier analysis of 587 of the donors relied on high-throughput TCR beta sequencing. HLA typing included class I and class II loci at four-digit resolution. About 280 gigabases of sequencing data and around 88 million unique TCR sequences made up an early release that covered 500 to 700 HLA-typed donors. A later genetic analysis took genome-wide SNP genotypes for about three fifths of the 666 donors and used that subset as a discovery cohort. Several DR-DQ haplotypes were treated as single units for association and clustering because of strong linkage in the cohort. Among several hundred genotyped donors of the cohort, an average of around 240,000 unique TCR beta nucleotide sequences was sequenced per donor, of which 15% to 20% were non-productive. The number of typed donors differed by locus: about 629-630 for A, B, C, DRB1 and DQB1; approximately 520 for DQA1; about 600 for DPA1; and 450 to 480 for DPB1. All discovery cohort repertoires had been generated using a single sequencing platform. The study combined high-throughput TCR immunosequencing, statistical association of individual TCRs with disease status, and machine learning to predict cytomegalovirus infection status. In a later analysis, previously published TCR beta repertoires from more than 500 donors were re-analyzed and high-resolution HLA genotyping was added so that TCR occurrence patterns could be studied. Donor age, sex, ethnicity and CMV serostatus were compiled together with the repertoire data. Rather than drawing on any new phenotypic data, the later analysis identified candidate immune exposures from TCR beta sequences and the way those sequences occurred across donors. Among the roughly 410 genotyped donors, more than 70% belonged to the genetic ancestry cluster associated with self-reported Caucasian donors.

Comments on this clone: This clone's antigen is unknown. No much larger clone is present one base from it, and per-base qualities are unavailable.

Findings and caveats that apply to the study as a whole: When HLA alleles, especially DR and DQ, strongly co-occurred, TCR associations were difficult to assign to individual alleles. Cytomegalovirus status was reported to be diagnosed by the classifier with high specificity and sensitivity in both the original and validation cohorts. According to a later genetic analysis, donors in an Asian-associated ancestry cluster had fewer N-insertions in productive TCRs than the roughly 670-donor mean. Linkage disequilibrium might explain the correlated functional status among segregating V segments, but an unknown experimental factor could not be excluded. In an earlier analysis of 587 of the donors, most TCR beta V segments were observed in productive rearrangements about 90% or about 30% of the time, broadly matching IMGT annotations. At a false discovery rate of 0.05, a later analysis linked 15,000 to 20,000 TCR beta sequences to specific HLA alleles. In a later analysis, HLA-associated TCR beta chains showed more clonal expansion and lower generation probabilities than non-associated chains that were equally common. Seventeen rarely observed V segments, including chromosome 9 orphons, were excluded from the earlier analysis of approximately 500 of the donors because counts were too low. A further reported finding was that TCR beta sequences accurately predicted the HLA-A and HLA-B alleles for most subjects in the first cohort. A group of highly shared sequence variants was considered likely to be a technical artifact of the sequencing pipeline. The authors suggested that the approach could potentially be generalized to other disease states and immunological phenotypes. In a later analysis, the rate of TCR association differed among HLA loci, with DRB1 alleles having the most associated TCRs and HLA-C alleles having the fewest. This cohort had only TCR beta chains sequenced, and the lack of alpha or paired-chain data limited which features could be detected. For the cohort, immune exposure information was limited to CMV serostatus. The 87-base-pair reads could not distinguish some IMGT-functional V segments, including TRBV6-2 and TRBV6-3, so those segments were excluded. According to a later analysis, parvovirus B19, influenza, CMV and Epstein-Barr virus appeared linked to several top co-occurrence clusters. According to a later analysis, most CMV-associated TCR beta chains appeared to be HLA-restricted, and the HLA associations seemed to be driven largely by CMV exposure. Across donors, most TCR sequences were observed very rarely, whereas some public TCRs were present in many individuals. A few of the identified cytomegalovirus-associated TCR beta chains were confirmed in vitro to be specific for cytomegalovirus antigens. HLA typing was unavailable for some donors at each locus, so association tests used only the typed subset. V-gene and J-gene trimming of TCR beta chains was associated with a missense DCLRE1C variant in a later genetic analysis, and the association was replicated in an independent cohort. The study gave a list of more than 150 TCR beta chains associated with cytomegalovirus. Sequencing depth was assumed to be roughly uniform across donors in the presence/absence analyses, though that assumption may not hold.

In total, more than 500 healthy bone marrow donors made up the cohort. At the time of sampling, every cohort member was nominally healthy, though immune exposures that went unrecorded were likely present. The donor tested CMV seronegative, placing the donor among the 350 or so seronegative members of the cohort. A peripheral blood sample was collected from each donor, and TCR beta sequencing was performed on peripheral blood mononuclear cells. The Qiagen DNeasy Blood Extraction Kit was used to extract genomic DNA from the blood cell samples. Library preparation was by the immunoSEQ multiplex PCR assay. The multiplex PCR relied on a mix of 60 forward primers for TCR Vbeta segments and 13 reverse primers for TCR Jbeta segments. A multiplex PCR assay on genomic DNA amplified the CDR3 region of rearranged TCR beta genes. On the Illumina HiSeq System, the amplified TCR beta libraries were sequenced as 87-base-pair reads. The authors processed their data as follows. Across the 600 to 700 repertoires, a later analysis counted tens of millions of unique TCR beta chains, about 10 million of which were shared by at least two donors. To remove PCR and sequencing errors, raw reads were error-corrected and collapsed into unique sequences using a nearest-neighbor algorithm that merged closely related sequences. CDR3 sequences were aligned to IMGT reference sequences to assign V, D and J gene segments. For a sequence to be retained, a match of at least six nucleotides to both a V gene segment and a J gene segment was required. Rearrangements were classified as productive when the CDR3 lacked stop codons and remained in frame with V and J, and all other rearrangements were classified as non-productive. Following IMGT convention, CDR3 was defined as the stretch from the second conserved V-encoded cysteine up to the conserved J-encoded phenylalanine. Sequences without an unambiguous match to a single V gene segment were excluded from the earlier analysis of several hundred of the donors. An earlier analysis of a few hundred of the donors called V segments functional above 56.7% productive rearrangements and segregating when the between-donor standard deviation exceeded 5%. A statistical classification framework was built for diagnosing cytomegalovirus status from the catalog of TCR beta chain sequences. V and J gene assignment, in a later analysis, came from comparing TCR nucleotide sequences with IMGT/GENE-DB human TR gene sequences. Using the TCRdist pipeline, a later analysis assigned CDR3 sequences along with most-parsimonious VDJ recombination scenarios. In a later analysis, each TCR beta chain was defined by its CDR3 amino acid sequence together with its V-gene family, and reads without a unique V-gene family were excluded. In a later analysis, some 600 highly shared, low-generation-probability nucleotide sequences were removed to address suspected cross-contamination and a sequencing artifact. A later analysis calculated a clonal expansion index for each public chain from normalized within-repertoire ranks of inferred template counts. Generation probabilities in a later analysis came from a VDJ recombination model fitted to out-of-frame rearrangements, and those results were checked against IGoR. A later analysis scored TCR-TCR, TCR-HLA and TCR-CMV co-occurrence with hypergeometric tests, applying a repertoire-size bias correction to TCR pairs. To estimate false discovery rates, a later analysis permuted the HLA or CMV assignments 20 times. In a later analysis, co-occurring TCRs were grouped using DBSCAN, and TCRdist sequence similarity was added for clustering within HLA-allele-positive subsets. Co-occurrence clustering excluded repertoires with fewer than 30,000 or more than 120,000 public chains, plus five with anomalous nucleotide sharing. TCRdb obtained this table from immuneACCESS and retained in-frame rearrangements with V and J assigned. These tables miss some clones; where compared with another copy, unresolved V genes account for less than half of the shortfall, and the remainder is unexplained. V, J and clone size were drawn from that table, and D and trimming were deduced from the DNA. For this sample there are about 140,000 clones; more than 55% appear just once. The ten largest clones take up 6.5% of the sample.

At the junction V is shortened by 7 bases and J by 4 bases; bases outside the gene matches: 14. From a lookup of the germline V gene (reference sequence), CDR1 and CDR2 are LNHDA and SQIVND. Including the terminal cysteine and phenylalanine, the CDR3 comprises 17 residues. The kept DNA is CDR3 alone, 51 bases in frame from the first base. The source material was PBMCs. The chain is made from TRBV19 and TRBJ2-2; 8 junctional bases match TRBD2. This clonotype was obtained from an older woman in good health and CMV-seronegative. In nucleotide form, the sequence is TGTGCCAGTAAGACATCCGAAGCGGGAGTGGTCACCGGGGAGCTGTTTTTT. Translated, it gives CASKTSEAGVVTGELFF.